What follows are 23 T cell receptor beta chains derived from one specimen sequenced in a study of T cells expressing NK-cell markers. From its re-call of the 5' RACE reads, TCRdb lists each CDR3 protein once, without DNA. This sample's table has roughly 380,000 distinct CDR3 sequences. Material for sequencing was blood T cells: a sorted CD56 or NKG2C T cell subset, CD4+ or CD8+ T cells, or bulk PBMC T cells (not recorded which). Receptor source: a man aged 18-75 years in good health.

The V call is TRBV5-5, the J call TRBJ2-3; the D call from TCRdb, TRBD2, cannot be confirmed without DNA. Germline V CDR1 and CDR2: SGHKS, YYEKEE (reference sequence). The CDR3 is 15 residues long. This CDR3 reads CASSLTGGTPDTQYF.

The chain couples TRBV10-3 to TRBJ2-1; without DNA, the TCRdb call of TRBD1 cannot be checked. The germline gives CDR1 ENHRY, CDR2 SYGVKD. The CDR3 is 15 amino acids. CDR3 in amino acids: CAIRDDKSDNDEQFF.

The gene calls are TRBV11-3 and TRBJ2-3; TCRdb gives TRBD1 as the D gene, but with no DNA this cannot be confirmed. This CDR3 has 15 amino acids. CDR1 and CDR2 (germline): SGHNT, YENEEA. The CDR3 loop is CASSLGVPGTDTQYF.

The CDR3 sequence is CASSPTGGLTSYEQYF. The V and J genes are TRBV7-2 and TRBJ2-7; TCRdb's D gene call, TRBD2, goes unchecked for lack of DNA. Germline lookup yields CDR1 SGHTA and CDR2 FQGNSA. The CDR3 contains 16 residues.

This chain links TRBV4-2 with TRBJ2-7; without DNA, the TCRdb call of TRBD2 cannot be checked. Germline lookup yields CDR1 LGHNA and CDR2 YNFKEQ. The CDR3 covers 18 residues. The chain's CDR3 is CASSPGIAGARGYYEQYF.

V is TRBV12-5 and J is TRBJ2-5; absent DNA, TCRdb's TRBD1 call cannot be checked. Germline V lookup: CDR1 LGHNT, CDR2 FRNRAP. The CDR3 has 14 residues. The CDR3 sequence: CASGWGGVGETQYF. Full variable domain (outside the CDR3, taken from reference TRBV12-5 and TRBJ2-5): DARVTQTPRHKVTEMGQEVTMRCQPILGHNTVFWYRQTMMQGLELLAYFRNRAPLDDSGMPKDRFSAEMPDATLATLKIQPSEPRDSAVYFCASGWGGVGETQYFGPGTRLLVL.

J is TRBJ1-1 and V is TRBV5-1; TCRdb picks TRBD1, but there is no DNA to check that call. This CDR3 has 14 residues. Germline-derived CDR1 and CDR2 are SGHRS and YFSETQ. This chain's CDR3 is CASSTGETLNEAFF. The full variable domain, in which reference TRBV5-1 and TRBJ1-1 provide the parts outside the CDR3, is KAGVTQTPRYLIKTRGQQVTLSCSPISGHRSVSWYQQTPGQGLQFLFEYFSETQRNKGNFPGRFSGRQFSNSRSEMNVSTLELGDSALYLCASSTGETLNEAFFGQGTRLTVV.

The chain combines TRBV7-9 with TRBJ1-1. Germline CDR1 SEHNR, CDR2 FQNEAQ (reference sequence). The CDR3 is 15 amino acids. CDR3 protein: CASSFRQGGNTEAFF.

The J gene is TRBJ1-3, the V gene TRBV19. This CDR3 is 14 amino acids long. In germline, CDR1 is LNHDA, CDR2 SQIVND (reference sequence). The CDR3 here is CASSDLLSGNTIYF.

This chain connects TRBV24-1 to TRBJ2-7; the D call of TRBD1 rests on TCRdb alone, since no DNA is present to check it. Germline CDR1 is KGHDR and CDR2 is SFDVKD. This CDR3 spans 16 amino acids. The CDR3 loop is CATSDQATPGVYEQYF.

The genes are TRBV5-1 and TRBJ2-5; the TCRdb D gene call, TRBD1, has no DNA to confirm it. The V gene's germline CDR1 is SGHRS and CDR2 YFSETQ. CDR3 size: 14 residues. CDR3 protein: CASSPPGSPSTQYF. The entire variable domain, with the rest obtained from reference TRBV5-1 and TRBJ2-5, is as follows: KAGVTQTPRYLIKTRGQQVTLSCSPISGHRSVSWYQQTPGQGLQFLFEYFSETQRNKGNFPGRFSGRQFSNSRSEMNVSTLELGDSALYLCASSPPGSPSTQYFGPGTRLLVL.

The CDR3 sequence: CASSQRPGAVSTDTQYF. This chain uses TRBV3-1 with TRBJ2-3; no DNA is available, so the TRBD1 call from TCRdb remains unchecked. CDR1 is LGHDT, CDR2 YNNKEL, per germline (reference sequence). The CDR3 contains 17 residues.

The genes are TRBV7-2 and TRBJ2-7; the D call of TRBD1 rests on TCRdb alone, since no DNA is present to check it. CDR1 is SGHTA and CDR2 is FQGNSA in the germline V gene. CDR3 length: 12 amino acids. This CDR3 reads CASSLSGTEHYF.

The chain couples TRBV12-3 or TRBV12-4 to TRBJ1-2. This CDR3 is 16 amino acids long. CDR3 residues: CASSLARSDAHYGYTF.

This chain uses TRBV2 with TRBJ2-3; TCRdb selects TRBD1, and the lack of DNA leaves this call unchecked. There are 14 residues in the CDR3. The germline V gene encodes CDR1 SNHLY and CDR2 FYNNEI. Here the CDR3 reads CASNPGIFKDTQYF.

This chain uses TRBV28 with TRBJ1-1. CDR1 and CDR2 (germline): MDHEN, SYDVKM. This CDR3 has 15 residues. CDR3 protein: CASSYPTISNTEAFF.

The chain employs TRBV20-1 and TRBJ2-5. Germline-derived CDR1 and CDR2 are DFQATT and SNEGSKA (reference sequence). The CDR3 contains 11 residues. CDR3 protein: CSAKRSETQYF.

V gene TRBV7-2 combines with J gene TRBJ2-4; TCRdb's D call, TRBD2, is unchecked because there is no DNA. The CDR3 loop spans 17 amino acids. Per germline, CDR1 SGHTA and CDR2 FQGNSA. The CDR3 loop reads CASSTTSGGLAKNIQYF. Full variable domain (remainder filled in from reference TRBV7-2 and TRBJ2-4): GAGVSQSPSNKVTEKGKDVELRCDPISGHTALYWYRQSLGQGLEFLIYFQGNSAPDKSGLPSDRFSAERTGGSVSTLTIQRTQQEDSAVYLCASSTTSGGLAKNIQYFGAGTRLSVL.

V usage is TRBV2 and J usage is TRBJ1-1; the TCRdb D gene call, TRBD1, has no DNA to confirm it. Germline V gene lookup returns CDR1 SNHLY and CDR2 FYNNEI. CDR3 length: 14 residues. CDR3 residues: CASTMWGVNTEAFF.

The rearrangement links TRBV6-1 to TRBJ2-5. The CDR3 covers 15 residues. CDR1 is MNHNS and CDR2 is SASEGT in the germline V gene. The CDR3 is CASRKGTGNQETQYF.

The chain couples TRBV7-9 to TRBJ2-2; TCRdb calls TRBD1, which cannot be checked without DNA. The CDR3 totals 16 residues. The V gene's germline CDR1 is SEHNR and CDR2 FQNEAQ (reference sequence). The CDR3 is CASSFPTGGITGELFF.

V is TRBV5-1 and J is TRBJ2-7; TCRdb outputs TRBD2, but without DNA this stays unchecked. This CDR3 has 16 residues. The germline gives CDR1 SGHRS, CDR2 YFSETQ. CDR3 sequence: CASSLSVSGEGYEQYF.

V and J are TRBV19 and TRBJ1-1. Germline V gene sequence: CDR1 LNHDA, CDR2 SQIVND (reference sequence). This CDR3 spans 13 amino acids. The CDR3 here is CASRLTKNTEAFF.